These 16 T cell receptor beta chains were sequenced from one sample in a study of identical twins. TCRdb fed the 5' RACE reads into MiXCR, producing one record per CDR3 protein. Counted here are about 530,000 distinct CDR3 sequences, over 12% occurring once; the ten biggest clones make up 0.44%. The same sample was also studied in work on yellow fever vaccine responses in identical twins.

Sequencing was carried out using CD4+ T cells sorted from blood. The receptors stem from a woman aged 18-35 years in good health.

In this sample, this clonotype turned up a few times. Here the CDR3 reads CASSSTAYVTDTQYF. Written as DNA, the CDR3 is TGCGCCAGCAGCTCGACAGCCTATGTCACAGATACGCAGTATTTT. This sequence joins TRBV5-1 and TRBJ2-3, with a tentative D call TRBD1 (5 bases). The CDR3 runs to 15 residues. V shed 3 bases and J shed 2 bases, with 13 bases lying between them. Germline CDR1 reads SGHRS; CDR2 reads YFSETQ.

This clonotype appeared a few times. The rearrangement links TRBV12-3 or TRBV12-4 to TRBJ1-1; D remains unclear. Trimming stripped 5 bases from V and 4 bases from J, with 8 bases between. This CDR3 is built from 12 residues. The CDR3 bases are TGTGCCAGCAGTAGGTGGGGCACTGAAGCTTTCTTT. This translates into CASSRWGTEAFF.

In this sample, this clonotype turned up a few times. This chain uses TRBV5-6 with TRBJ1-5; a possible D gene is TRBD1 (5 bases). Germline V gives CDR1 SGHDT, CDR2 YYEEEE. V was trimmed by 2 bases and J by 0 bases, leaving 9 bases between them. This CDR3 spans 15 amino acids. CDR3 protein: CASSFQGVSNQPQHF. CDR3 bases: TGTGCCAGCAGCTTTCAAGGGGTTAGCAATCAGCCCCAGCATTTT.

The V gene is TRBV11-2, the J gene TRBJ2-3; 7 nucleotides align to TRBD2. This CDR3 contains 17 residues. The trim removed 1 base at V and 1 base at J, leaving 8 bases unmatched. Germline V gene data show CDR1 as SGHAT and CDR2 as FQNNGV. The CDR3 region has the DNA TGTGCCAGCAGCTTAGGTGGCGGGACTACCGGCACAGATACGCAGTATTTT. This encodes CASSLGGGTTGTDTQYF.

This chain uses TRBV10-3 with TRBJ2-1; TRBD2 agrees at 14 bases. Losses at the gene ends were 7 bases for V and 7 bases for J; bases not matched to a gene: 6. Germline CDR1 ENHRY, CDR2 SYGVKD. This CDR3 has 15 residues. The CDR3 nucleotides read TGTGCCATCAACAACGGACTAGCGGGAGGTAATGAGCAGTTCTTC. Translation gives CAINNGLAGGNEQFF.

The rearrangement links TRBV28 to TRBJ2-7; 9 bases are a match to TRBD2. There are 15 residues in the CDR3. J lost 3 bases, V lost 5 bases, and 8 bases had no gene match. Germline V gives CDR1 MDHEN, CDR2 SYDVKM. The CDR3 coding sequence is TGTGCCAGCAGTGAAGCGGGAGGAGGGGGCTACGAGCAGTACTTC. This sequence encodes CASSEAGGGGYEQYF.

V and J are TRBV6-1 and TRBJ2-2; D is uncertain. The V gene's germline CDR1 is MNHNS and CDR2 SASEGT. The CDR3 contains 13 residues. Trimming took 3 bases from V and 8 from J, leaving 10 bases between them. Here the CDR3 reads CASSELATGELFF. CDR3 nucleotide sequence: TGTGCCAGCAGTGAGCTGGCCACGGGGGAGCTGTTTTTT.

This clonotype was seen a few times. J is TRBJ2-3 and V is TRBV7-9; maybe TRBD2 (6 bases). V was cut by 1 base and J by 6 bases, with 14 bases left in between. This CDR3 is 15 amino acids long. Germline V gene sequence: CDR1 SEHNR, CDR2 FQNEAQ (reference sequence). CDR3 residues: CASSLGPEEGDTQYF. The CDR3 nucleotides read TGTGCCAGCAGCTTAGGGCCAGAGGAGGGCGATACGCAGTATTTT.

This clonotype has a handful of counts. The J gene is TRBJ2-1, the V gene TRBV6-1; D uncertain. Germline V CDR1 and CDR2: MNHNS, SASEGT. This CDR3 comprises 13 residues. V was cut by 7 bases and J by 6 bases, with 13 bases left in between. The CDR3 sequence is CASNYRRANEQFF. The CDR3 nucleotides read TGTGCCAGCAACTACCGCCGGGCCAATGAGCAGTTCTTC.

This clonotype was seen only a few times. One end of the junction fails to match germline, which may point to a read error. V gene TRBV27 combines with J gene TRBJ2-1, with 16 positions matching TRBD2. This CDR3 region has 15 residues. Germline assignment: CDR1 MNHEY and CDR2 SMNVEV (reference sequence). DNA for the CDR3: TGTGCCAGCAGGACCAGTCCCGGGACTAGCGGGAGGGCCTTTTTC. Its translation: CASRTSPGTSGRAFF.

This chain links TRBV20-1 with TRBJ2-3; D is ambiguous. The CDR3 sequence is 14 residues long. CDR1 is DFQATT and CDR2 is SNEGSKA in the germline V gene (reference sequence). The V and J ends lost 3 bases and 0 bases respectively, with 10 bases between them. The CDR3 sequence: CSASPGTSTDTQYF. In nucleotides, the CDR3 is TGCAGTGCTAGTCCGGGCACGAGCACAGATACGCAGTATTTT.

This chain links TRBV5-1 with TRBJ2-7; D gene ambiguous. This CDR3 is 14 amino acids long. Trimming took 0 bases from V and 4 from J, leaving 11 bases between them. From germline, CDR1 is SGHRS and CDR2 YFSETQ. CDR3 DNA: TGCGCCAGCAGCTTGGATAATGGAAGATACGAGCAGTACTTC. Residues: CASSLDNGRYEQYF.

The V gene is TRBV7-9, the J gene TRBJ2-1; D is possibly TRBD2 (5 bases). V was clipped by 0 bases and J by 7 bases, with 7 bases between them. This CDR3 has 13 residues. Germline CDR1 SEHNR, CDR2 FQNEAQ (reference sequence). The CDR3 here is CASSLAERNEQFF. The CDR3 DNA reads TGTGCCAGCAGCTTAGCGGAGCGGAATGAGCAGTTCTTC.

The rearrangement links TRBV29-1 to TRBJ2-7; possibly TRBD1 or TRBD2 for D (5 bases each). Germline CDR1 reads SQVTM; CDR2 reads ANQGSEA. The CDR3 length is 15 residues. V lost 6 bases to trimming and J lost 3 bases, with 21 bases between them. The DNA of the CDR3 is TGCAGCGTCGCAGCTTCCCCCTGGGGGAACTACGAGCAGTACTTC. Its protein is CSVAASPWGNYEQYF.

This clonotype occurred a few times. The V and J genes are TRBV5-1 and TRBJ2-1; 8 nucleotides match TRBD2. Germline V lookup: CDR1 SGHRS, CDR2 YFSETQ. The CDR3 loop spans 18 amino acids. V was clipped by 4 bases and J by 5 bases; unmatched bases: 17. The CDR3, as DNA: TGCGCCAGCAGCCCCGGGGGCCTGAGCGGGAGTAGGAACAATGAGCAGTTCTTC. Protein: CASSPGGLSGSRNNEQFF.

The rearrangement links TRBV24-1 to TRBJ2-1, with 7 bases matching TRBD2. The CDR3 length is 16 residues. Looked up from germline, CDR1 is KGHDR and CDR2 is SFDVKD. V was clipped by 1 base and J by 4 bases; unmatched bases: 6. The CDR3 nucleotides read TGTGCCACCAGTGATTTTTCGAGCGGGATTTACAATGAGCAGTTCTTC. This gives the protein CATSDFSSGIYNEQFF.